This T cell receptor (beta chain) was retrieved from a study of blood T cells in healthy people across ages. V was pared by 5 bases and J by 4 bases, with 20 bases between. This CDR3 region has 16 residues. Next came a second PCR, run for about 7 to 12 cycles, which used a sample-barcoded 5' primer along with a J-beta primer mix. TCRdb processed the 5' RACE reads anew with MiXCR; each CDR3 protein has one entry. The data contain about a million distinct CDR3 sequences, about 51% of them singletons. The chain links TRBV12-3 or TRBV12-4 to TRBJ2-5; D tentatively fits TRBD1 or TRBD2 (5 bases each). This TCR was recovered from an older woman in good health. The specimen was blood. The CDR3 DNA reads as TGTGCCAGCAGTCCAAACCCGGGGACCGGCCCAGAGACCCAGTACTTC. Translating it yields CASSPNPGTGPETQYF.